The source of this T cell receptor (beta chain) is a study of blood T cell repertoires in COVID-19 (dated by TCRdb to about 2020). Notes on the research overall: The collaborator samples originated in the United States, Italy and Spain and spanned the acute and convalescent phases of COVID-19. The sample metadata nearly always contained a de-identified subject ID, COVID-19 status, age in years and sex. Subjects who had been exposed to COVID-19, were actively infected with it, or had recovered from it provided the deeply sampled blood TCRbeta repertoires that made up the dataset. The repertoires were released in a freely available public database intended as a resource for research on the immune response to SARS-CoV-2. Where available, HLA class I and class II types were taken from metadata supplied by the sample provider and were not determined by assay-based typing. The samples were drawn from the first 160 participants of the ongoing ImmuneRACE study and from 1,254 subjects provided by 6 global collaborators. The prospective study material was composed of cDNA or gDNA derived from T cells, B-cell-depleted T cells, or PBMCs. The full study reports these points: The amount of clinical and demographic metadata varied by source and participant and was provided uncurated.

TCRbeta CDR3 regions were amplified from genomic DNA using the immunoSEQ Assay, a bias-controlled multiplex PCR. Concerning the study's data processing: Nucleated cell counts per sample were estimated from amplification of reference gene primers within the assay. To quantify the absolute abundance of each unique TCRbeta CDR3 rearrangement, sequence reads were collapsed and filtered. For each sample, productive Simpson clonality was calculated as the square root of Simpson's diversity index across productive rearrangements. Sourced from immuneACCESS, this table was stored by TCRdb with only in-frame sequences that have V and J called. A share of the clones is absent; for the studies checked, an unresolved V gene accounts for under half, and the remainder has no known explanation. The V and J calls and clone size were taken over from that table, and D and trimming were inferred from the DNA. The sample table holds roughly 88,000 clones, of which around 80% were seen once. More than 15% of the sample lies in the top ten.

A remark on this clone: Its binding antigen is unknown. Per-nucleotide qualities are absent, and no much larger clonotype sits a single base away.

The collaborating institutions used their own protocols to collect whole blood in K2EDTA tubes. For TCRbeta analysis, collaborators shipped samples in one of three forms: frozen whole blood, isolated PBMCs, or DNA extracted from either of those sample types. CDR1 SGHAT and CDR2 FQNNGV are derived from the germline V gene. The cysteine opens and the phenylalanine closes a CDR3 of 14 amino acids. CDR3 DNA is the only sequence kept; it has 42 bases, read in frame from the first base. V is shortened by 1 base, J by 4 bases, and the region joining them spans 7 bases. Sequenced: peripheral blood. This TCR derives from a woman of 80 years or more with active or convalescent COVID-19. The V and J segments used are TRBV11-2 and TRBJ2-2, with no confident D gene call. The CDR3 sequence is CASSLAPGTGELFF. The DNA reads TGTGCCAGCAGCTTAGCACCCGGCACCGGGGAGCTGTTTTTT. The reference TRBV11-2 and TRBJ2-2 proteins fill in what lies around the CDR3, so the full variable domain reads EAGVAQSPRYKIIEKRQSVAFWCNPISGHATLYWYQQILGQGPKLLIQFQNNGVVDDSQLPKDRFSAERLKGVDSTLKIQPAKLEDSAVYLCASSLAPGTGELFFGEGSRLTVL.